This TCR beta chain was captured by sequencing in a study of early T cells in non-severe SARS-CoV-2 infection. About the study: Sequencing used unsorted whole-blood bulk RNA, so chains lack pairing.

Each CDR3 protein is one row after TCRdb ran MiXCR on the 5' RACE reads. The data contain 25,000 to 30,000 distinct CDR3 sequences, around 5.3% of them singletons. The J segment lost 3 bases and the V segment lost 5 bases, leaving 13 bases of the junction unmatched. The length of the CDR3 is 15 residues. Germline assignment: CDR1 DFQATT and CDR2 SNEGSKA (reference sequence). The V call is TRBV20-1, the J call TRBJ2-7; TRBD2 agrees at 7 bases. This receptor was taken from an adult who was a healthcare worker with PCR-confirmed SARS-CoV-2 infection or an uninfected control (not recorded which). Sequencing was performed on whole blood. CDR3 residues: CSAGVGGGDGYEQYF. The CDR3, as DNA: TGCAGTGCTGGCGTTGGTGGGGGGGACGGCTACGAGCAGTACTTC.